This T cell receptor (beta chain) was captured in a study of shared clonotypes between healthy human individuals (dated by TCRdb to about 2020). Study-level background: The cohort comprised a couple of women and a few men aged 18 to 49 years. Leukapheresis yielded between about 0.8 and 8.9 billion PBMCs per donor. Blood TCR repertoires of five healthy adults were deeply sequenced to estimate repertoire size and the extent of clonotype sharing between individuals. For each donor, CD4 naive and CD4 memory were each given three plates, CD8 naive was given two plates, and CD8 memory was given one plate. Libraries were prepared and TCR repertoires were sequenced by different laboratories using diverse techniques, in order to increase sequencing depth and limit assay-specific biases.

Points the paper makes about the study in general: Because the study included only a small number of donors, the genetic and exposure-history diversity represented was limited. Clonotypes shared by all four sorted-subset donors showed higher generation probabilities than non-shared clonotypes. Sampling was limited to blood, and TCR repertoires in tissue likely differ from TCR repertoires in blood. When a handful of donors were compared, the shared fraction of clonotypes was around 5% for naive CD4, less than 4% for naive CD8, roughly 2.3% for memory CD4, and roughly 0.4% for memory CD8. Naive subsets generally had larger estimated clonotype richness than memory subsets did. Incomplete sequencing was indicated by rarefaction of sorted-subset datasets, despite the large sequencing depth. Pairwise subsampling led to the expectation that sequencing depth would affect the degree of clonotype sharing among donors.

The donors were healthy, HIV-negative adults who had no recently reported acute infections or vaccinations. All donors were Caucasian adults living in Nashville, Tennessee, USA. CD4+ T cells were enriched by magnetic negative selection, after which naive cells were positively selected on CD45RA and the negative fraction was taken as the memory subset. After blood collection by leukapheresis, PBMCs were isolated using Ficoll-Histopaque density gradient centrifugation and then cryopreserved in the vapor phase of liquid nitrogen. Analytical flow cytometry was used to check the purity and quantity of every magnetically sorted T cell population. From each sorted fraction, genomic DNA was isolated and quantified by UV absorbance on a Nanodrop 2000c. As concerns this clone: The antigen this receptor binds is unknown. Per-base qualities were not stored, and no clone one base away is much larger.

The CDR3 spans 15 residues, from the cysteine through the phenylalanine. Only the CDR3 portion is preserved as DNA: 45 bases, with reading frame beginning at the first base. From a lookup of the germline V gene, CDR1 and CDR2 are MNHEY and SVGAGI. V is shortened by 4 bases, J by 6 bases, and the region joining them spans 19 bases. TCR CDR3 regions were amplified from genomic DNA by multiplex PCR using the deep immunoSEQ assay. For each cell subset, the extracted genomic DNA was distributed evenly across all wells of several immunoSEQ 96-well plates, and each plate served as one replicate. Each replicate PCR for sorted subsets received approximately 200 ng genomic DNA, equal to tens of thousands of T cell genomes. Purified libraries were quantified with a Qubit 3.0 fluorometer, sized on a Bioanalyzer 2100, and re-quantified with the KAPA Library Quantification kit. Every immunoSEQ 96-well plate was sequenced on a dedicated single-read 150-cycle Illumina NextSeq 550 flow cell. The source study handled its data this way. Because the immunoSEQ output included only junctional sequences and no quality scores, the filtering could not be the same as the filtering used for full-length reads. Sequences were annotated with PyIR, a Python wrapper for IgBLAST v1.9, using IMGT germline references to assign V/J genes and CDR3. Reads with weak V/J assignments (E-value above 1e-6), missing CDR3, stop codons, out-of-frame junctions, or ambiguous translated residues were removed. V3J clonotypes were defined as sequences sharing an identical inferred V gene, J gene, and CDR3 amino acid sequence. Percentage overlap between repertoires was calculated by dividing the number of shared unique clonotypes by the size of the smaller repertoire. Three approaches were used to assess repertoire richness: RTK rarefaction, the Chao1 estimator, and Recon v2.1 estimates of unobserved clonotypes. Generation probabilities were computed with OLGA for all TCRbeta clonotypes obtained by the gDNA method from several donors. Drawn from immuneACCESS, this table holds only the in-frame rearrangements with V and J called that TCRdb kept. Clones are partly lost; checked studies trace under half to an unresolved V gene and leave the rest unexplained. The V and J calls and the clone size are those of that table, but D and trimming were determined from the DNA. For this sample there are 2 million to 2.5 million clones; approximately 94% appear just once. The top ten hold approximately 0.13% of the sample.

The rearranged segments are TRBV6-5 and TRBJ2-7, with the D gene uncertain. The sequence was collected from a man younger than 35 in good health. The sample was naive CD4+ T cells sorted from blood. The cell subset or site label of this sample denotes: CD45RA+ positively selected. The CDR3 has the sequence CASSFRVGYLGEQYF. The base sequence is TGTGCCAGCAGTTTCCGGGTGGGTTATCTAGGCGAGCAGTACTTC.